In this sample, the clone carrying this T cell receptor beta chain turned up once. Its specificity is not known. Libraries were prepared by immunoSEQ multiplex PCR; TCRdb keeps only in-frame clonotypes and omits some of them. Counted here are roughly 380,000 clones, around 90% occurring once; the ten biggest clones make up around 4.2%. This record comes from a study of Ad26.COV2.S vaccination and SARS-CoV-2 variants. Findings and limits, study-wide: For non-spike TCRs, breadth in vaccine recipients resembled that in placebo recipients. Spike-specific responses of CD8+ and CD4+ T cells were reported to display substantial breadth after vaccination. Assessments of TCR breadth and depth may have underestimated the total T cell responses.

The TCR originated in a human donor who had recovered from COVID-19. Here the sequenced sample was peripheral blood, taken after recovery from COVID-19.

CDR3 residues: CASSYGLTDTQYF. CDR3 coding DNA: TGTGCCAGCAGCTACGGCCTCACAGATACGCAGTATTTT. The gene calls are TRBV7-8 and TRBJ2-3; D is undetermined. Between the trimmed V and J ends, which lost 4 bases and 2 bases, there was a span of 7 bases. This CDR3 spans 13 amino acids. Germline CDR1 and CDR2: SGHVS and FQNEAQ.